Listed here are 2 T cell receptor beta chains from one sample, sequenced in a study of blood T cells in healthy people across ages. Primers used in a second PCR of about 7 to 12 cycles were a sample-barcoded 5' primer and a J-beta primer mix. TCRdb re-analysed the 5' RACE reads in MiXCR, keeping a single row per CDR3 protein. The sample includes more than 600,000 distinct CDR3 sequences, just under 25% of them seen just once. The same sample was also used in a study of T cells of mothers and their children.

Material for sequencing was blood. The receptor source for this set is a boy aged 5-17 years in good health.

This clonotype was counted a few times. The CDR3 region is CASSLGTVGQPQHF. DNA for the CDR3: TGTGCCAGCAGCTTAGGGACAGTAGGGCAGCCCCAGCATTTT. The rearrangement uses TRBV7-9 and TRBJ1-5, with D tentatively TRBD1 (6 bases). Germline CDR1 and CDR2: SEHNR and FQNEAQ (reference sequence). The CDR3 is made up of 14 amino acids. V was trimmed by 1 base and J by 7 bases, leaving 11 bases between them. Drawing the rest from reference TRBV7-9 and TRBJ1-5, the complete variable domain is DTGVSQNPRHKITKRGQNVTFRCDPISEHNRLYWYRQTLGQGPEFLTYFQNEAQLEKSRLLSDRFSAERPKGSFSTLEIQRTEQGDSAMYLCASSLGTVGQPQHFGDGTRLSIL.

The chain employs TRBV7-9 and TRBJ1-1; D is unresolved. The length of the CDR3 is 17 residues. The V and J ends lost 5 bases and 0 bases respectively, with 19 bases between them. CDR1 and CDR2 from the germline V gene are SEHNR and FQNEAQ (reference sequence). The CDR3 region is CASSRPTPTGMNTEAFF. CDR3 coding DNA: TGTGCCAGCAGCCGACCGACTCCGACGGGAATGAACACTGAAGCTTTCTTT.